A selection of T cell receptor beta chains follows, all from one sample in a study of T cells after yellow fever vaccination. TCRdb fed the 5' RACE reads into MiXCR, producing one record per CDR3 protein. The top ten clones hold around 24% of a sample with roughly 330,000 distinct CDR3 sequences, 3.5% to 4.5% of them seen once. The material was PBMCs, obtained 5 days after the yellow fever booster vaccination. Receptors were obtained from a man younger than 30 who received the YFV17D yellow fever vaccine. The CDR3 runs from the conserved cysteine through the conserved F or W. D genes are given only for firm matches. The size field is filled for only some rows; it gives once, few, many or a size class.

NA	NA	TRBJ1-1	TRBV7-2	CASSPYGGGGTEAFF	TGTGCCAGCAGCCCATACGGGGGCGGGGGCACTGAAGCTTTCTTT
many	TRBD1	TRBJ1-1	TRBV6-5	CASRTQTGVGTEAFF	TGTGCCAGCAGGACCCAGACAGGGGTCGGCACTGAAGCTTTCTTT
many	NA	TRBJ1-2	TRBV11-2	CASSLSQGPDEYGYTF	TGTGCCAGCAGCTTAAGTCAGGGCCCAGATGAGTATGGCTACACCTTC
few	NA	TRBJ1-1	TRBV3-1	CASSPREVYGTEAFF	TGTGCCAGCAGCCCCCGGGAAGTATATGGGACTGAAGCTTTCTTT
many	NA	TRBJ1-6	TRBV12-3/TRBV12-4	CASSSSEDSPLHF	TGTGCCAGCAGCTCTTCAGAGGATTCACCCCTCCACTTT
NA	NA	TRBJ2-1	TRBV20-1	CSARPGQKTDNEQFF	TGCAGTGCTAGACCGGGACAAAAGACGGACAATGAGCAGTTCTTC
NA	TRBD2	TRBJ2-1	TRBV20-1	CSASSLAGATYNEQFF	TGCAGTGCTAGCAGTCTAGCGGGGGCCACCTACAATGAGCAGTTCTTC
NA	NA	TRBJ1-2	TRBV20-1	CSARDFSWGNYGYTF	TGCAGTGCTAGAGATTTCTCTTGGGGGAACTATGGCTACACCTTC
few	TRBD1	TRBJ1-2	TRBV10-3	CAISAIPATGRGYTF	TGTGCCATCAGTGCCATCCCCGCGACAGGGAGAGGCTACACCTTC
few	NA	TRBJ1-5	TRBV7-2	CASSFAGDSNQPQHF	TGTGCCAGCAGCTTTGCGGGTGATAGCAATCAGCCCCAGCATTTT
many	NA	TRBJ1-2	TRBV4-1	CASSQPSLANYGYTF	TGCGCCAGCAGCCAACCCAGTCTGGCTAACTATGGCTACACCTTC
NA	NA	TRBJ1-1	TRBV6-5	CASREPQRAEAFF	TGTGCCAGCAGGGAACCGCAACGCGCTGAAGCTTTCTTT
NA	NA	TRBJ2-1	TRBV5-1	CASRGTVAINEQFF	TGCGCCAGCAGGGGGACCGTGGCCATCAATGAGCAGTTCTTC
NA	NA	TRBJ2-5	TRBV20-1	CSARRTVQETQYF	TGCAGTGCTAGGAGGACAGTCCAAGAGACCCAGTACTTC
many	NA	TRBJ2-4	TRBV7-6	CASSLISRGQGSAKNIQYF	TGTGCCAGCAGCTTAATCAGCAGGGGTCAGGGTTCAGCCAAAAACATTCAGTACTTC
many	NA	TRBJ1-6	TRBV20-1	CSARVRGVSYNSPLHF	TGCAGTGCTAGGGTCAGGGGTGTTTCCTATAATTCACCCCTCCACTTT
few	TRBD2	TRBJ2-3	TRBV5-4	CASSPQPGLAGGLSTDTQYF	TGTGCCAGCAGCCCCCAACCGGGACTAGCGGGGGGACTTAGCACAGATACGCAGTATTTT
few	NA	TRBJ1-5	TRBV19	CASTLGGGPQPQHF	TGTGCCAGTACCTTGGGGGGGGGGCCTCAGCCCCAGCATTTT
few	NA	TRBJ2-7	TRBV5-1	CASSSLNRNRDEQYF	TGCGCCAGCAGCTCCCTCAACAGGAACCGGGACGAGCAGTACTTC
NA	NA	TRBJ1-5	TRBV15	CATSRADRNNQPQHF	TGTGCCACCAGCAGAGCGGACCGCAACAATCAGCCCCAGCATTTT
few	NA	TRBJ2-3	TRBV7-3	CASRLALADTQYF	TGTGCCAGCAGGCTAGCGCTCGCAGATACGCAGTATTTT
NA	NA	TRBJ1-4	TRBV20-1	CSAPGAGREKLFF	TGCAGTGCCCCCGGGGCAGGGAGAGAGAAACTGTTTTTT
many	NA	TRBJ1-4	TRBV7-9	CASSNDAGQSEPNEKLFF	TGTGCCAGCAGCAATGACGCTGGACAGTCGGAACCAAATGAAAAACTGTTTTTT
few	TRBD2	TRBJ2-3	TRBV7-9	CASSPRLAGVIGQYF	TGTGCCAGCAGCCCCCGTTTAGCGGGAGTAATCGGGCAGTATTTT
many	TRBD1	TRBJ2-7	TRBV11-2	CASSEVGTAYEQYF	TGTGCCAGCAGCGAGGTCGGGACAGCCTACGAGCAGTACTTC
few	TRBD2	TRBJ2-5	TRBV9	CASSVSSGGPLRGETQYF	TGTGCCAGCAGCGTCTCGAGCGGGGGACCCCTTAGGGGGGAGACCCAGTACTTC
few	NA	TRBJ2-5	TRBV24-1	CATSDPRQPSEYF	TGTGCCACCAGTGACCCTCGACAGCCCTCGGAGTACTTC
many	NA	TRBJ2-3	TRBV4-3	CASSQETGSTDTQYF	TGCGCCAGCAGCCAAGAAACGGGGAGCACAGATACGCAGTATTTT
few	NA	TRBJ1-6	TRBV7-8	CASSLSGWNSPLHF	TGTGCCAGCAGCTTATCAGGGTGGAATTCACCCCTCCACTTT
NA	NA	TRBJ1-2	TRBV13	CASSPQGIRVYGYTF	TGTGCCAGCAGCCCCCAGGGGATTCGGGTCTATGGCTACACCTTC
NA	NA	TRBJ2-1	TRBV14	CASSPYRIHEQFF	TGTGCCAGCAGCCCTTACAGGATCCATGAGCAGTTCTTC
NA	TRBD1	TRBJ1-5	TRBV7-9	CASSMDRGQGQPQHF	TGTGCCAGCAGCATGGACAGGGGGCAGGGTCAGCCCCAGCATTTT
few	NA	TRBJ1-1	TRBV6-2/TRBV6-3	CASSTQGFSEAFF	TGTGCCAGCAGTACCCAGGGTTTCAGTGAAGCTTTCTTT
few	NA	TRBJ1-1	TRBV6-5	CASSHGGPMNTEAFF	TGTGCCAGCAGCCACGGGGGACCGATGAACACTGAAGCTTTCTTT
few	NA	TRBJ1-2	TRBV24-1	CATSDSSGANYGYTF	TGTGCCACCAGTGATTCATCGGGGGCGAACTATGGCTACACCTTC
many	NA	TRBJ2-3	TRBV7-2	CASSLSVRTDTQYF	TGTGCCAGCAGCTTATCGGTGCGCACAGATACGCAGTATTTT
NA	NA	TRBJ2-1	TRBV5-1	CASSTRPGRIYNEQFF	TGCGCCAGCAGTACCCGGCCCGGGCGGATCTACAATGAGCAGTTCTTC
few	TRBD1	TRBJ1-1	TRBV20-1	CSAVGQMNTEAFF	TGCAGTGCGGTGGGACAGATGAACACTGAAGCTTTCTTT
few	NA	TRBJ2-1	TRBV20-1	CSAGDTGRSYNEQFF	TGCAGTGCCGGAGATACAGGGAGGTCCTACAATGAGCAGTTCTTC
few	NA	TRBJ1-1	TRBV5-1	CASSPLGGAGTEAFF	TGCGCCAGCAGCCCTTTGGGGGGGGCTGGAACTGAAGCTTTCTTT
NA	TRBD1	TRBJ2-1	TRBV6-2/TRBV6-3	CASSQGFQGQGTTYNEQFF	TGTGCCAGCAGTCAAGGGTTTCAGGGACAGGGGACGACCTACAATGAGCAGTTCTTC
many	TRBD2	TRBJ2-1	TRBV5-1	CASSLEGLAGGFESSYNEQFF	TGCGCCAGCAGCTTGGAGGGACTAGCGGGGGGGTTCGAAAGCTCCTACAATGAGCAGTTCTTC
NA	NA	TRBJ1-6	TRBV7-9	CASSLASSPLHF	TGTGCCAGCAGCTTAGCGTCCTCACCCCTCCACTTT
few	NA	TRBJ1-5	TRBV5-1	CASSLGGFSNQPQHF	TGCGCCAGCAGCTTGGGAGGATTTAGCAATCAGCCCCAGCATTTT
NA	NA	TRBJ1-5	TRBV7-2	CASNLAGADQPQHF	TGTGCCAGCAACCTAGCGGGGGCAGATCAGCCCCAGCATTTT